This T cell receptor beta chain was observed in a study of blood T cell repertoires in COVID-19. Study-wide context: Samples of COVID-19 (acute and convalescent) were obtained from the United States, Italy and Spain.

Seattle cases were enrolled at active infection and followed longitudinally. The germline CDR1 and CDR2 sequences are GTSNPN and SVGIG (reference sequence). This CDR3 region has 12 residues. V was clipped by 0 bases and J by 8 bases, with 7 bases between them. As originally analysed: Amplifying reference gene primers gave estimates of nucleated cell counts. Generated by immunoSEQ multiplex PCR, the TCRdb table keeps only in-frame clones and is missing some. V, J and clone size were drawn from that table, and D and trimming were deduced from the DNA. The sample shows about 240,000 clones, approximately 91% of them seen only once. With regard to this clone: Other nucleotide sequences in the sample specify the same CDR3.

The sequence came from a man between 25 and 39 years old with COVID-19, enrolled during active disease. The specimen sequenced was peripheral blood. The V and J genes are TRBV30 and TRBJ1-4; D unclear. DNA for the CDR3: TGTGCCTGGAGTGTACTAAGAGAAAAACTGTTTTTT. It yields the protein CAWSVLREKLFF.